This TCR beta chain is from a study of cytomegalovirus exposure and HLA in healthy donors. Study outcomes and limitations: When analyzed later, the rates of TCR association showed variation by HLA locus, with DRB1 the most and HLA-C the fewest.

Details on this clone: Its matching antigen is unknown.

This CDR3 spans 15 amino acids. Trimming removed 2 bases at V and 4 bases at J, with 17 bases between. Germline CDR1 GTSNPN, CDR2 SVGIG (reference sequence). Researchers ran the PCR with 60 Vbeta and 13 Jbeta primers. TCRdb keeps only in-frame clones here, not all; method: immunoSEQ multiplex PCR. The top ten clones hold roughly 1.5% of a sample with 150,000 to 200,000 clones, under 80% of them seen once. This TCR was recovered from a woman aged 30 to 39 in good health and CMV-seronegative. The sequenced material came from PBMCs. This chain connects TRBV30 to TRBJ1-2; maybe TRBD1 (6 bases). CDR3 residues: CAWSPPRQEVYGYTF. The CDR3 coding sequence is TGTGCCTGGAGTCCCCCACGACAGGAAGTCTATGGCTACACCTTC.